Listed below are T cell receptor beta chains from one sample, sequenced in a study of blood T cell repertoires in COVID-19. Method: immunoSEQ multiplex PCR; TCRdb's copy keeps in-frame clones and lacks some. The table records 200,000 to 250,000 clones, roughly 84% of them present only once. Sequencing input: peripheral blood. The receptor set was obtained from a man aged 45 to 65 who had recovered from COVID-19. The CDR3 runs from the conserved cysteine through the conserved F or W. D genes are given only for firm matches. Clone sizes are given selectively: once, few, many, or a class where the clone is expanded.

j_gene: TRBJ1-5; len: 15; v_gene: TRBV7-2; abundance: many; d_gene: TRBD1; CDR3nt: TGTGCCAGCAGCGCCCAACAGGGGGCCAATCAGCCCCAGCATTTT; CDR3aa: CASSAQQGANQPQHF
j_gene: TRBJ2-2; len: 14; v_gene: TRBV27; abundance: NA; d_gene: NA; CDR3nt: TGTGCCAGCAGTTATTATACGAACACCGGGGAGCTGTTTTTT; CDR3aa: CASSYYTNTGELFF
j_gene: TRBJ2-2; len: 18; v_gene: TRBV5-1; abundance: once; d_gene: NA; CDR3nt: TGCGCCAGCAGCTTGGCCGGGAGGACAGCCCGGAACACCGGGGAGCTGTTTTTT; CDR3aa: CASSLAGRTARNTGELFF
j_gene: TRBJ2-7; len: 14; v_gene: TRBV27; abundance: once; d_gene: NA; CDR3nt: TGTGCCAGCAGTCCGTTCGCGGGACCCTACGAGCAGTACTTC; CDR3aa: CASSPFAGPYEQYF
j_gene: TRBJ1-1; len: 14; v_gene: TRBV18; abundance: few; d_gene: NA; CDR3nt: TGTGCCAGCAGGGAGGTCGGGGGGAGGACTGAAGCTTTCTTT; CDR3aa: CASREVGGRTEAFF
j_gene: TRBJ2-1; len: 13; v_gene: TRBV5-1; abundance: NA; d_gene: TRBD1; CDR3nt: TGCGCCAGCAGCCTCGGACAGGGAGGTGAGCAGTTCTTC; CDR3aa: CASSLGQGGEQFF
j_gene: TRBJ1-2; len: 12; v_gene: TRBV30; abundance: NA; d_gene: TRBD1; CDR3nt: TGTGCCTGGAATAAGGGGGCGCAAGGCTACACCTTC; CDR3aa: CAWNKGAQGYTF
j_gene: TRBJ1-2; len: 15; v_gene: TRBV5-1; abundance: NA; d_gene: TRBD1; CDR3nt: TGCGCCAGCAGCCCCGGGGACAGGGGCAGCTATGGCTACACCTTC; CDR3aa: CASSPGDRGSYGYTF
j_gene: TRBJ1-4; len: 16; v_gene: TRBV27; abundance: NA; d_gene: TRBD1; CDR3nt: TGTGCCAGCAGTTTGGTACAGGGGGCAACTAATGAAAAACTGTTTTTT; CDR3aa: CASSLVQGATNEKLFF
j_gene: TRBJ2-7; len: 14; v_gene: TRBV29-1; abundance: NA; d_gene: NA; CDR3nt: TGCAGCGTGAAGCCCGGAGGGGACTCCTACGAGCAGTACTTC; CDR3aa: CSVKPGGDSYEQYF
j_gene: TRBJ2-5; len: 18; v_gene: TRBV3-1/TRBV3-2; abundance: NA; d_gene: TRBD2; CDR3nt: TGTGCCAGCAGCCCTTTTGGACTAGCGGTTGGAGGCGGAGAGACCCAGTACTTC; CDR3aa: CASSPFGLAVGGGETQYF
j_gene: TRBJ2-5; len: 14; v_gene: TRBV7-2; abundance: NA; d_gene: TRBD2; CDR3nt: TGTGCCAGCAGCATTAGCGGGCCAAAAGAGACCCAGTACTTC; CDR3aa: CASSISGPKETQYF
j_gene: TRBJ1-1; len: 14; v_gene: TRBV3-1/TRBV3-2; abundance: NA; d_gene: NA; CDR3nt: TGTGCCAGCAGCCAAGGTCTTTTAAACACTGAAGCTTTCTTT; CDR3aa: CASSQGLLNTEAFF
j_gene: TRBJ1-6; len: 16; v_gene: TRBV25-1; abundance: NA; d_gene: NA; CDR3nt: TGTGCCAGCCGAGGGGACTCCAGCTCCTATAATTCACCCCTCCACTTT; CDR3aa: CASRGDSSSYNSPLHF
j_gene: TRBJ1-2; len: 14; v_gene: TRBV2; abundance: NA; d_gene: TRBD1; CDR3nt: TGTGCCAGCAGTGGGGACAGCACTAACTATGGCTACACCTTC; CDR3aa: CASSGDSTNYGYTF
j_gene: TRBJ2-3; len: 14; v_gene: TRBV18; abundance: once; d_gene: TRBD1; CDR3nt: TGTGCCAGCTCACCAACAGGGGGAACAGATACGCAGTATTTT; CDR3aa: CASSPTGGTDTQYF
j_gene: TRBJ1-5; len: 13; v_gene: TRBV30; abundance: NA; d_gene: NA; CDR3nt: TGTGCCTGGAGTGTCTCTTCCAATCAGCCCCAGCATTTT; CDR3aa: CAWSVSSNQPQHF
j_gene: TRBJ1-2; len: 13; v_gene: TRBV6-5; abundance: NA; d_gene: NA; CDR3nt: TGTGCCAGCAGCCAGACAGGTCGAGGGGGCTACACCTTC; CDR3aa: CASSQTGRGGYTF
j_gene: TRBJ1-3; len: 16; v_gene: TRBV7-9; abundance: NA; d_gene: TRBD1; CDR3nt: TGTGCCAGCAGCTCGGACAGGGGACAATCTGGAAACACCATATATTTT; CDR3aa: CASSSDRGQSGNTIYF
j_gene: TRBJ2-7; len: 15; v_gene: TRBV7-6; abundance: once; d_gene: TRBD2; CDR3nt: TGTGCCAGCAGCTTGTCGACTAGCGGGAGTTCTGAGCAGTACTTC; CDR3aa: CASSLSTSGSSEQYF
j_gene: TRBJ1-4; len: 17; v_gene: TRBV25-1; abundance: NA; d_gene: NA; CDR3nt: TGTGCCAGCAGTGAACCCGGGGGGGGCGCAACTAATGAAAAACTGTTTTTT; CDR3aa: CASSEPGGGATNEKLFF
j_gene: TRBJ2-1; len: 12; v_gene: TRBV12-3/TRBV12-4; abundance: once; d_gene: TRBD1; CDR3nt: TGTGCCAGCTCGACAGGGGGCGATGAGCAGTTCTTC; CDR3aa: CASSTGGDEQFF
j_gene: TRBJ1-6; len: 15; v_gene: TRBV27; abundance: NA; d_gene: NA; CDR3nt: TGTGCCAGCAGTTTACTGGGGGCTTCGGATTCACCCCTCCACTTT; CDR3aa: CASSLLGASDSPLHF
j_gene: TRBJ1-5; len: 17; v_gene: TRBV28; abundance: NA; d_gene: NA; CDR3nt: TGTGCCAGCAGTTTGTTAGCGGGGGGTTCTAGCAATCAGCCCCAGCATTTT; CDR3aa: CASSLLAGGSSNQPQHF
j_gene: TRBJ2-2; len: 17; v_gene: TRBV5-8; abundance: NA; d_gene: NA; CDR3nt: TGTGCCAGCAGCTTACCTCGACAGGCTACGAACACCGGGGAGCTGTTTTTT; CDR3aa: CASSLPRQATNTGELFF
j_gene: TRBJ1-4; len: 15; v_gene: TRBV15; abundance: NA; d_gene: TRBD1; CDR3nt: TGTGCCACCCAAACGGGGACAGGGGGCAGGAAAAAACTGTTTTTT; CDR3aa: CATQTGTGGRKKLFF
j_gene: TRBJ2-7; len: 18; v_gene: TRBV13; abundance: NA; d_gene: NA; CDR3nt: TGTGCCAGCAGCTTAGTCGCCAGGGCCCGGGAGAGATCCTACGAGCAGTACTTC; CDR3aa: CASSLVARARERSYEQYF
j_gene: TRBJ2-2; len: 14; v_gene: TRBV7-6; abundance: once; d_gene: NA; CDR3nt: TGTGCCAGCAGCTTGGAGGTCTGGTCCGGGGAGCTGTTTTTT; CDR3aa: CASSLEVWSGELFF
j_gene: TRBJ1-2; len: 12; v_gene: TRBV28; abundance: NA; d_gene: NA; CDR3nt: TGTGCCAGCAGCCGGGGGGGCAGGGGCTACACCTTC; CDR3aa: CASSRGGRGYTF
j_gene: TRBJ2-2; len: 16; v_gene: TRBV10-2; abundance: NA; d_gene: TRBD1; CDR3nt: TGCGCCAGCATTCTAAGGGGGACAGGGGGGCACGGGGAGCTGTTTTTT; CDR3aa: CASILRGTGGHGELFF
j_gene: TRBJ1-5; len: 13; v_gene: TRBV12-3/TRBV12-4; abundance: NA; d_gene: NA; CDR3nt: TGTGCCAGCGCCGAACAGAGCAATCAGCCCCAGCATTTT; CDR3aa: CASAEQSNQPQHF
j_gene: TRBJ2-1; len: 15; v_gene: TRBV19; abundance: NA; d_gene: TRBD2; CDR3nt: TGTGCCAGTAGTATTTCTAGCGGGTACTACAATGAGCAGTTCTTC; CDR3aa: CASSISSGYYNEQFF
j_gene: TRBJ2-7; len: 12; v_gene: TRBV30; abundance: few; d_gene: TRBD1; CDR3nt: TGTGCTGCCGACAGGGGCACTTACGAGCAGTACTTC; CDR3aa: CAADRGTYEQYF
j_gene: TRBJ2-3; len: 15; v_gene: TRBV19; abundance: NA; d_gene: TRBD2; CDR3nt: TGTGCCAGTAGCGGACTAGCGGGAGGGCAAGATACGCAGTATTTT; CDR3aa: CASSGLAGGQDTQYF
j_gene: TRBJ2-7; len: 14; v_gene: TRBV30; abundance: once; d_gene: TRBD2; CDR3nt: TGTGCCTGGAGTGTACTAGCGGGAGTTGGCGAGCAGTACTTC; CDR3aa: CAWSVLAGVGEQYF
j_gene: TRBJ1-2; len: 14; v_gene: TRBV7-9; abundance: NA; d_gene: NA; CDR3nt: TGTGCCAGCAGACAGGACAGTCTTAACTATGGCTACACCTTC; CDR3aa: CASRQDSLNYGYTF
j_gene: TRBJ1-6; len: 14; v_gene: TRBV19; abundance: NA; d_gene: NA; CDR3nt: TGTGCCAGTAGTCCGGGGGCCTATAATTCACCCCTCCACTTT; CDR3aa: CASSPGAYNSPLHF
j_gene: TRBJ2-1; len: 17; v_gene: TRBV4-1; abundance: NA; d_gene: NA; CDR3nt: TGCGCCAGCAGCCTTCCCGCAGGGGATAGGGGTTTCAATGAGCAGTTCTTC; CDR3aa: CASSLPAGDRGFNEQFF
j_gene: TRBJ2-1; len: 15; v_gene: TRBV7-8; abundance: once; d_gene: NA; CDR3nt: TGTGCCAGCAGCTTAGCGAGGAGTAATAGCGGTCAGCAGTTCTTC; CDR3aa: CASSLARSNSGQQFF
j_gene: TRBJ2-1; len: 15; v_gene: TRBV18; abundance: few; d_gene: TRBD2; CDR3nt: TGTGCCAGCTCACCGACTAGCGGGGTCTACAATGAGCAGTTCTTC; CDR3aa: CASSPTSGVYNEQFF
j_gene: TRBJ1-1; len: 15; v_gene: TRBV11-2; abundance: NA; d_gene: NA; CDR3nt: TGTGCCAGCAGCTTAGGACAAAGGCCGGCCGCTGAAGCTTTCTTT; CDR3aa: CASSLGQRPAAEAFF
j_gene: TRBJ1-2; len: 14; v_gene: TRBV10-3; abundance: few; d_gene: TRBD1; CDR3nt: TGTGCCATCAGTCCGGGACAGGGGAATTATGGCTACACCTTC; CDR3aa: CAISPGQGNYGYTF
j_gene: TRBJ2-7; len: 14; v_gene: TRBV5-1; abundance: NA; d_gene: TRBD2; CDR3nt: TGCGCCAGCAGCTTGTCTAGCGGGTCCCACGAGCAGTACTTC; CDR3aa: CASSLSSGSHEQYF
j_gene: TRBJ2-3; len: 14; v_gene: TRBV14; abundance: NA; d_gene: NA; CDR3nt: TGTGCCAGCAGCCGACAGGCTTTAATGGATACGCAGTATTTT; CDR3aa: CASSRQALMDTQYF
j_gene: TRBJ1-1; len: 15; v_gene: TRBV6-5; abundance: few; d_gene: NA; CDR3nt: TGTGCCAGCAGTTACGTTCCAGGCATGAACACTGAAGCTTTCTTT; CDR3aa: CASSYVPGMNTEAFF
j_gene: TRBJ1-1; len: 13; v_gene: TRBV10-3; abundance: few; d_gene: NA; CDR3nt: TGTGCCATCAGTGAGCCGCGACAAAGCAAAGCTTTCTTT; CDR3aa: CAISEPRQSKAFF
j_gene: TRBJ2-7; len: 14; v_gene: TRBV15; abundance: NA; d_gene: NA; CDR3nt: TGTGCCACCAGCAGAGGCGGCAGCTACTACGAGCAGTACTTC; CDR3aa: CATSRGGSYYEQYF
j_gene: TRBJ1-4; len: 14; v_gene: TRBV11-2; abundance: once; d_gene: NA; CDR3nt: TGTGCCAGCAGCTCCGAACTGATTAATGAAAAACTGTTTTTT; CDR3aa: CASSSELINEKLFF
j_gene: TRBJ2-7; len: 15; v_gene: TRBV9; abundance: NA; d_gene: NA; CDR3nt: TGTGCCAGCAGCGTAGCAGTCAGGGGATTTTCCGAGCAGTACTTC; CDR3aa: CASSVAVRGFSEQYF
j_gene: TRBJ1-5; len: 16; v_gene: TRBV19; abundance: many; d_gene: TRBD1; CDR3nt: TGTGCCAGTAGTATGACAGGGAGCGTGAGCAATCAGCCCCAGCATTTT; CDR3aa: CASSMTGSVSNQPQHF
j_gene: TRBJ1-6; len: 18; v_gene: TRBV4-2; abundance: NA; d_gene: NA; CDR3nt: TGTGCCAGCAGCCTTATTGGGACATCTAGCTCCTATAATTCACCCCTCCACTTT; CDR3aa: CASSLIGTSSSYNSPLHF
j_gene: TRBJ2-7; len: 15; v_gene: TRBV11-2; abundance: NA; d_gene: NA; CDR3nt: TGTGCCAGCAGCTGGGAACTAGCAGGGTCGCGGGAGCAGTACTTC; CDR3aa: CASSWELAGSREQYF
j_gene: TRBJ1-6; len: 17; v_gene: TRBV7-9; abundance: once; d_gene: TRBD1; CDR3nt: TGTGCCAGCAGCTTACCCCCTCAGACAGGGGGAAATTCACCCCTCCACTTT; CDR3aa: CASSLPPQTGGNSPLHF
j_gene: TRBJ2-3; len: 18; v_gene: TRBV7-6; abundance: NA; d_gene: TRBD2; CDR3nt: TGTGCCAGCAGCCTCGGGACTAGCGGGAGGGCCTCCGTCGATACGCAGTATTTT; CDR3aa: CASSLGTSGRASVDTQYF
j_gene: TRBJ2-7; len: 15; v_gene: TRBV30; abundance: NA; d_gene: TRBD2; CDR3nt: TGTGCCTGGAGCCCGGGGCTAGCGGGGGGATACGAGCAGTACTTC; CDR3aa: CAWSPGLAGGYEQYF
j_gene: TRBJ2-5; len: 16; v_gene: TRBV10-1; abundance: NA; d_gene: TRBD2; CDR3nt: TGCGCCAGCAGTGTGGGACGGGGGGGTACCGGAGAGACCCAGTACTTC; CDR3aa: CASSVGRGGTGETQYF
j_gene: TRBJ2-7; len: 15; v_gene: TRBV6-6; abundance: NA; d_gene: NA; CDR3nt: TGTGCCAGCAGTTACACCGAGCGGAGATCCTACGAGCAGTACTTC; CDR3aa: CASSYTERRSYEQYF
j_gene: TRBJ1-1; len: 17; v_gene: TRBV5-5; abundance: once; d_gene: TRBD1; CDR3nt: TGTGCCAGCAGCCAAAAAACGGGACAGGGTGTTAACACTGAAGCTTTCTTT; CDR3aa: CASSQKTGQGVNTEAFF
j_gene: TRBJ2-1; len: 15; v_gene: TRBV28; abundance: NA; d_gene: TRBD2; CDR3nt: TGTGCCAGCAGGTCACCTAGCGGGAGTGTCGATGAGCAGTTCTTC; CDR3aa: CASRSPSGSVDEQFF
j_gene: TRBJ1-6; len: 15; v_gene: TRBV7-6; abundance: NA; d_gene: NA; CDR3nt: TGTGCCAGCAGCCCTGCTGACAGTTTGAGGTCACCCCTCCACTTT; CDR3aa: CASSPADSLRSPLHF